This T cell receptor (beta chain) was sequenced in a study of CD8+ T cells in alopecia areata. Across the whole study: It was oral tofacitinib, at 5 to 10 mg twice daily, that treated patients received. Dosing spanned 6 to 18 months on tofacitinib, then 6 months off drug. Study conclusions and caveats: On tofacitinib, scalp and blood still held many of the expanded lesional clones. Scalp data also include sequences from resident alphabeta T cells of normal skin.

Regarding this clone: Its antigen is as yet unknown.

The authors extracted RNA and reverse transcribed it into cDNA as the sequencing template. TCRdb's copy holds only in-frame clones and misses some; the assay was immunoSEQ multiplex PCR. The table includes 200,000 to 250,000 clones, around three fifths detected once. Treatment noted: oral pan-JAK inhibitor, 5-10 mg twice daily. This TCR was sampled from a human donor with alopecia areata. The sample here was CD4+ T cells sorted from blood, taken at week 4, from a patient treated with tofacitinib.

The chain's CDR3 is CASSPRRGTEAFF. The CDR3 DNA reads as TGTGCCAGCAGCCCCCGTAGAGGGACTGAAGCTTTCTTT. The chain is built from TRBV7-2 and TRBJ1-1; D ambiguous. This CDR3 has 13 residues. CDR1 and CDR2 (germline): SGHTA, FQGNSA. Deletions cut 5 bases from V and 5 bases from J, with 12 bases between.